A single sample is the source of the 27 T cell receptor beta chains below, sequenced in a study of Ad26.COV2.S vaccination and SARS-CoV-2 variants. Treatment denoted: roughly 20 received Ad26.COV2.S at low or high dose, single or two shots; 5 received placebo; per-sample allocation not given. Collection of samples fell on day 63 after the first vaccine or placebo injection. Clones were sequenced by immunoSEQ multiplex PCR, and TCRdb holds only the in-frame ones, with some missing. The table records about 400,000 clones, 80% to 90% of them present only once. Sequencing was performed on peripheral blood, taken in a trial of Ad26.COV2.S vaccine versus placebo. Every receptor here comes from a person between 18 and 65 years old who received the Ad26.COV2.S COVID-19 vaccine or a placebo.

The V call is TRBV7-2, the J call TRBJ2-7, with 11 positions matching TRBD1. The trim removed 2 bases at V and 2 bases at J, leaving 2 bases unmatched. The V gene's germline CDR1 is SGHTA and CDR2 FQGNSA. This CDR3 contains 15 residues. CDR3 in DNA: TGTGCCAGCAGCTTAATGGGACAGGGGGCCTACGAGCAGTACTTC. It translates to CASSLMGQGAYEQYF. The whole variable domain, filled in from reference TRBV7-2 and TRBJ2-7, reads GAGVSQSPSNKVTEKGKDVELRCDPISGHTALYWYRQSLGQGLEFLIYFQGNSAPDKSGLPSDRFSAERTGGSVSTLTIQRTQQEDSAVYLCASSLMGQGAYEQYFGPGTRLTVT.

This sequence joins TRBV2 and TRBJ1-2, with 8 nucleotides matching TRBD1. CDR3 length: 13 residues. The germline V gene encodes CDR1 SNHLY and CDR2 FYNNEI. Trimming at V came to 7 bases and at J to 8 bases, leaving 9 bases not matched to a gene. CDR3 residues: CASTTQGARGYTF. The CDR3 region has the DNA TGTGCCAGCACCACCCAGGGGGCTCGAGGCTACACCTTC.

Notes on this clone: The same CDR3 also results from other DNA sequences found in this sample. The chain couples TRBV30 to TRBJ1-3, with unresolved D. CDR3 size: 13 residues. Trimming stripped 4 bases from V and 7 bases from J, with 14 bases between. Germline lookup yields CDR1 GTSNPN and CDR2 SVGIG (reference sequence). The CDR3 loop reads CAWTAGLRNTIYF. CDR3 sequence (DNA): TGTGCCTGGACCGCAGGACTCAGGAACACCATATATTTT.

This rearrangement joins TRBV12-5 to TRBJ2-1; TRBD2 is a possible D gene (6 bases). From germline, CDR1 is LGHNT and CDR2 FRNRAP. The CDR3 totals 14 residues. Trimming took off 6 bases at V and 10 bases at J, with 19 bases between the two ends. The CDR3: CASGPSGSFLEQFF. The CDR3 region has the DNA TGTGCTAGTGGACCAAGCGGGTCGTTTTTAGAGCAGTTCTTC.

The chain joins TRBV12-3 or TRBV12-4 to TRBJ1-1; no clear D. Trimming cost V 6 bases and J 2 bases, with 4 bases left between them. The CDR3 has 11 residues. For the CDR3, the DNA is TGTGCCAGCAGGTTTAACACTGAAGCTTTCTTT. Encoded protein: CASRFNTEAFF.

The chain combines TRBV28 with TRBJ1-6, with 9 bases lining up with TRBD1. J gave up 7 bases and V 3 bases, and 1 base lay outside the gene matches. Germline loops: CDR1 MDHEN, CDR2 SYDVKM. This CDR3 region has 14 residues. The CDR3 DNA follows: TGTGCCAGCAGTTTGGGACAGGGCAATTCACCCCTCCACTTT. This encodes CASSLGQGNSPLHF.

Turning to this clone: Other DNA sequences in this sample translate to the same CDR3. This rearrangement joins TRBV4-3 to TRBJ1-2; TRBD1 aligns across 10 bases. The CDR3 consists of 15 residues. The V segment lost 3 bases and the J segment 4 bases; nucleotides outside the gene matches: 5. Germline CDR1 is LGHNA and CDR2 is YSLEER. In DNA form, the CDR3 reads TGCGCCAGCAGCCAGACAGGGGGCGCAGGCTATGGCTACACCTTC. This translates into CASSQTGGAGYGYTF.

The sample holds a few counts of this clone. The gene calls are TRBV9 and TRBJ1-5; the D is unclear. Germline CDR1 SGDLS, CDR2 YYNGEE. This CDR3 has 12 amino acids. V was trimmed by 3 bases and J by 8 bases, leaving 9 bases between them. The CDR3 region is CASSGRREPQHF. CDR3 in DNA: TGTGCCAGCAGCGGAAGAAGAGAGCCCCAGCATTTT.

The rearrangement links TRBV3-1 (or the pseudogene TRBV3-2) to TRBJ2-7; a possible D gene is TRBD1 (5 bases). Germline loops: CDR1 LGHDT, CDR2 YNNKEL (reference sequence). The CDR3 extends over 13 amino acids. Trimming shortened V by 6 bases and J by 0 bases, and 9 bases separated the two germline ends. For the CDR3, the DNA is TGTGCCAGCAGGGGGCCTTACTCCTACGAGCAGTACTTC. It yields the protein CASRGPYSYEQYF.

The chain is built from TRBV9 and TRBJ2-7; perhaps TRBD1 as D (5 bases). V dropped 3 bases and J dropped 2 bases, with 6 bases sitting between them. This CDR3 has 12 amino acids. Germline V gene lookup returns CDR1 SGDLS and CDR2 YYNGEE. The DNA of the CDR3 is TGTGCCAGCAGCGGGACACCCTACGAGCAGTACTTC. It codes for CASSGTPYEQYF.

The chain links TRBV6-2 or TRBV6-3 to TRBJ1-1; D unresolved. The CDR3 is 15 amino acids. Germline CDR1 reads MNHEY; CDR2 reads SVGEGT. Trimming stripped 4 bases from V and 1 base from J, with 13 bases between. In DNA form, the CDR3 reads TGTGCCAGCAGTTTCCGGACTATAACGAACACTGAAGCTTTCTTT. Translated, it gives CASSFRTITNTEAFF.

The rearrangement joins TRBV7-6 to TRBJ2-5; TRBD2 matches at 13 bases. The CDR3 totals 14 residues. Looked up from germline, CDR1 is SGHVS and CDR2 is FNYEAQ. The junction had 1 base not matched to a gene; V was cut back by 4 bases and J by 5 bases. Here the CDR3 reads CASSWTSGSETQYF. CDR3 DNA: TGTGCCAGCAGCTGGACTAGCGGGAGTGAGACCCAGTACTTC.

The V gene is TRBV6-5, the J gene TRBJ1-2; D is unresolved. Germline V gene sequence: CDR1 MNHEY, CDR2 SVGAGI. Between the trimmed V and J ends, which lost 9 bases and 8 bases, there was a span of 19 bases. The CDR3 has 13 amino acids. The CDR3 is CASQRSGTEGYTF. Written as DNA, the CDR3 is TGTGCCAGTCAAAGGTCAGGCACAGAGGGCTACACCTTC.

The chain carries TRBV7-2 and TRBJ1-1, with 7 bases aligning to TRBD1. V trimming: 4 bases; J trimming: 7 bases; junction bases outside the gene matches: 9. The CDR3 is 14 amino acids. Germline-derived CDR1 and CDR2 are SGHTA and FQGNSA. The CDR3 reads CASSSTGRVSEAFF. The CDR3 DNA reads TGTGCCAGCAGCTCGACAGGGAGAGTCAGTGAAGCTTTCTTT.

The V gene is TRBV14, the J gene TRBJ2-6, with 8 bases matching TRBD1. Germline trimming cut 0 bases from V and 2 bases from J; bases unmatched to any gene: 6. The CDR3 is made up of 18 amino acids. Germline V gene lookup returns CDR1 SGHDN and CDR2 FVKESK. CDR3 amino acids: CASSQDRGRNPGANVLTF. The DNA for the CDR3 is TGTGCCAGCAGCCAAGACAGGGGGCGAAATCCTGGGGCCAACGTCCTGACTTTC.

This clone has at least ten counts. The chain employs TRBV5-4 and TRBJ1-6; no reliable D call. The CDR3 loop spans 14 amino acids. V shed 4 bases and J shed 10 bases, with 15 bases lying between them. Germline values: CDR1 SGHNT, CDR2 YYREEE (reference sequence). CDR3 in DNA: TGTGCCAGCAGCATCGGGCCGGGGTTATCACCCCTCCACTTT. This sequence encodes CASSIGPGLSPLHF.

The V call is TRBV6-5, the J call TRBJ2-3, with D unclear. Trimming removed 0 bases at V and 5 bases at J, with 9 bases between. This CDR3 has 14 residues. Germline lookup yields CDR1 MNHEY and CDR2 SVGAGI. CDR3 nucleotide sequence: TGTGCCAGCAGTTACTCAGGTTCAAGAGATACGCAGTATTTT. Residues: CASSYSGSRDTQYF.

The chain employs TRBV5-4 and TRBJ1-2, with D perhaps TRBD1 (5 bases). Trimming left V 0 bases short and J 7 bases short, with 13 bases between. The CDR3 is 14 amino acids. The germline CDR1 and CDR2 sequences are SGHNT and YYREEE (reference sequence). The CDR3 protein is CASSLGEGLAGYTF. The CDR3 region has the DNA TGTGCCAGCAGCTTGGGGGAGGGGCTGGCTGGCTACACCTTC.

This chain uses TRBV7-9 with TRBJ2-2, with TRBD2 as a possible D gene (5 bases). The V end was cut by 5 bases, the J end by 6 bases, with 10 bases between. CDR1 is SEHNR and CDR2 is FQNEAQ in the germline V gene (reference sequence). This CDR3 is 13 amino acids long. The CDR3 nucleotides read TGTGCCAGCAGCCTCACCGGGGCCGGGGAGCTGTTTTTT. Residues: CASSLTGAGELFF.

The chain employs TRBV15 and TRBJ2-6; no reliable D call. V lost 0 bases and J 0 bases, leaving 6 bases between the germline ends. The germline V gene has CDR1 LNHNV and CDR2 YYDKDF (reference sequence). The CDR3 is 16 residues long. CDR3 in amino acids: CATSRDALSGANVLTF. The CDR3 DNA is TGTGCCACCAGCAGAGATGCCCTCTCTGGGGCCAACGTCCTGACTTTC.

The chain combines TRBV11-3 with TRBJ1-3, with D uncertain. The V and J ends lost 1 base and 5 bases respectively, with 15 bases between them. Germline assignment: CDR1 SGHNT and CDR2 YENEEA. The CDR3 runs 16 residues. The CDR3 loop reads CASSLGGRGVRNTIYF. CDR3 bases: TGTGCCAGCAGCTTAGGAGGTCGGGGAGTGAGAAACACCATATATTTT.

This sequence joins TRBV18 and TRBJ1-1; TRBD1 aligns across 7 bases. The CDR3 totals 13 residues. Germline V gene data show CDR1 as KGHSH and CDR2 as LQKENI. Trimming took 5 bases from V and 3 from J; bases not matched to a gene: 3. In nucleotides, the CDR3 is TGTGCCAGCTCATCTCAGGGGGACACTGAAGCTTTCTTT. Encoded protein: CASSSQGDTEAFF. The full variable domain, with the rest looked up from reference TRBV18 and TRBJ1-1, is NAGVMQNPRHLVRRRGQEARLRCSPMKGHSHVYWYRQLPEEGLKFMVYLQKENIIDESGMPKERFSAEFPKEGPSILRIQQVVRGDSAAYFCASSSQGDTEAFFGQGTRLTVV.

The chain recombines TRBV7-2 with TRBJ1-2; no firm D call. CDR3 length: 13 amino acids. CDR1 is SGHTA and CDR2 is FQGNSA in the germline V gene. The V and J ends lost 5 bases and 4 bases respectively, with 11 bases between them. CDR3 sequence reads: CASSVTITYGYTF. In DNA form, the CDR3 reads TGTGCCAGCAGCGTGACAATTACCTATGGCTACACCTTC.

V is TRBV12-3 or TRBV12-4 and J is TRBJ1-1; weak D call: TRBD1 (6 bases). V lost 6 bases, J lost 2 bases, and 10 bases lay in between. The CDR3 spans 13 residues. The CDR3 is CASRSDRNTEAFF. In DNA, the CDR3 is TGTGCCAGCAGATCGGACAGAAACACTGAAGCTTTCTTT.

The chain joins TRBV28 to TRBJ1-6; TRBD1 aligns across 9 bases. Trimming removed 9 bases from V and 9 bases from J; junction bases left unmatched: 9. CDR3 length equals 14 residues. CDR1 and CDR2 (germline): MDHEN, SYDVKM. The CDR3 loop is CASKYGQGISPLHF. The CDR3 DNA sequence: TGTGCCAGTAAATACGGACAGGGGATTTCACCCCTCCACTTT.

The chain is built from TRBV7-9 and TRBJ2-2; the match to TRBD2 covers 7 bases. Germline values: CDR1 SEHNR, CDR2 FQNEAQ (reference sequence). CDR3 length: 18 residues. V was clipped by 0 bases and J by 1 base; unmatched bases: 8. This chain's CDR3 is CASSLASLAVKNTGELFF. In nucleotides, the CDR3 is TGTGCCAGCAGCTTAGCGAGTCTAGCGGTTAAGAACACCGGGGAGCTGTTTTTT.

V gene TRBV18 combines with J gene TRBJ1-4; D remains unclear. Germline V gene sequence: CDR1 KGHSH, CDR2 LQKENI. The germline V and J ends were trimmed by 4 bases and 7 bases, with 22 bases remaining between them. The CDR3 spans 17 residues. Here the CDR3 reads CASSLHPPSGVGEKLFF. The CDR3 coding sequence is TGTGCCAGCTCACTCCACCCCCCTTCTGGGGTTGGTGAAAAACTGTTTTTT.